This section outlines one T cell receptor (beta chain) sequence together with its context. What it recognizes is unknown. V lost 0 bases, J lost 4 bases, and 9 bases lay in between. Per the germline V gene, CDR1 is GTSNPN and CDR2 is SVGIG (reference sequence). The CDR3 has 14 residues. Some clones are missing from TCRdb's copy, which holds only in-frame ones; the method was immunoSEQ multiplex PCR. The sample includes 90,000 to 100,000 clones, approximately 90% of them seen just once. The data stem from a study of T cell responses to AZD1222 COVID-19 vaccine. Overall study results and limits: Mostly white British, mostly female donors; authors suggested clonal diversity may be underestimated. Baseline antibody screening turned up just a handful of seropositive AZD1222 recipients.

This clonotype originated in an adult in good health. The sequencing used peripheral blood, collected on day 0 of AZD1222 vaccination. The chain combines TRBV30 with TRBJ2-2; D might be TRBD2 (6 bases). CDR3 bases: TGTGCCTGGAGTGTATCCGGGGGCACCGGGGAGCTGTTTTTT. Amino acids: CAWSVSGGTGELFF.